The rows below give T cell receptor beta chains drawn from one sample of a study of PD-1 and CTLA-4 blockade in melanoma. Sequencing used immunoSEQ multiplex PCR; TCRdb keeps in-frame clones, though not all of them. The sample lists 25,000 to 35,000 clones; approximately 88% were seen once. The sequenced sample was CD8+ T cells from peripheral blood, obtained before anti-PD-1 treatment. The receptors stem from a human donor with melanoma. CDR3s include the opening cysteine and the closing phenylalanine or tryptophan. D genes are given only for firm matches. Only some rows state a clone size, as once, few, many or a class for expanded clones.

D gene	clone size	V gene	CDR3 length	J gene	CDR3 DNA	CDR3 protein
TRBD2	NA	TRBV30	14	TRBJ2-3	TGTGCCTGGATGGGAGGGCAAGCGCGAGATACGCAGTATTTT	CAWMGGQARDTQYF
TRBD1	NA	TRBV5-5	16	TRBJ2-3	TGTGCCAGCAGCACCCGGGACAGCTCTAGCACAGATACGCAGTATTTT	CASSTRDSSSTDTQYF
TRBD2	NA	TRBV9	17	TRBJ2-3	TGTGCCAGCAGCCCAGACCCACTAGCGGTGAGCACAGATACGCAGTATTTT	CASSPDPLAVSTDTQYF
NA	NA	TRBV28	13	TRBJ2-7	TGTGCCAGCAGTTTCGGGTTGCACTACGAGCAGTACTTC	CASSFGLHYEQYF
NA	NA	TRBV27	16	TRBJ2-1	TGTGCCAGCAGTCCACCAGCCTCGAGCTCCTACAATGAGCAGTTCTTC	CASSPPASSSYNEQFF
NA	NA	TRBV6-5	14	TRBJ1-6	TGTGCCAGCAACACGGGGGGGGCGGGTTCACCCCTCCACTTT	CASNTGGAGSPLHF
NA	NA	TRBV30	13	TRBJ1-2	TGTGCCTGGATGGAGGCAGCTAACTATGGCTACACCTTC	CAWMEAANYGYTF
TRBD1	few	TRBV4-1	13	TRBJ1-2	TGCGCCAGCAGCCATAACGGACAGGACGGCTACACCTTC	CASSHNGQDGYTF
TRBD2	NA	TRBV5-1	16	TRBJ2-7	TGCGCCAGCAGCGGGCCCCCGGGACTAGAGGGCTACGAGCAGTACTTC	CASSGPPGLEGYEQYF
TRBD2	NA	TRBV5-1	16	TRBJ2-3	TGCGCCAGCAGTCCTCGGACTAGCGGGGGCGCAGATACGCAGTATTTT	CASSPRTSGGADTQYF
NA	NA	TRBV19	13	TRBJ2-5	TGTGCCAGCCGAGAGCCCGGCGGGGAGACCCAGTACTTC	CASREPGGETQYF
TRBD2	NA	TRBV10-2	14	TRBJ2-5	TGCGCCAGCAAGGGACTAGCGGGAGGGGAGACCCAGTACTTC	CASKGLAGGETQYF
TRBD2	NA	TRBV3-1/TRBV3-2	17	TRBJ2-5	TGTGCCAGCAGCCAGGGGACTAGCGGGAGAGGGGGAGAGACCCAGTACTTC	CASSQGTSGRGGETQYF
TRBD2	NA	TRBV9	15	TRBJ2-5	TGTGCCAGCAGCGTAGTAGGTAGCGGGGGATCGACCCAGTACTTC	CASSVVGSGGSTQYF
TRBD2	NA	TRBV14	19	TRBJ2-6	TGTGCCAGCAGCCAAGTCGGACTAGCGGGAGGGGCGGGGGCCAACGTCCTGACTTTC	CASSQVGLAGGAGANVLTF
NA	few	TRBV7-9	14	TRBJ2-2	TGTGCCAGCAGCTTAACCGATGGCACCGGGGAGCTGTTTTTT	CASSLTDGTGELFF
NA	NA	TRBV6-5	16	TRBJ2-1	TGTGCCAGCAGTTGGGCGACAGCCCTTGAAGTCAATGAGCAGTTCTTC	CASSWATALEVNEQFF
NA	NA	TRBV11-1	16	TRBJ2-3	TGTGCCAGCAGCTCCCGACAGGGCCCGGGGGTGGATACGCAGTATTTT	CASSSRQGPGVDTQYF
TRBD1	NA	TRBV3-1/TRBV3-2	17	TRBJ1-1	TGTGCCAGCAGCCAAACTCAACCAGGGGGCGAGGGCACTGAAGCTTTCTTT	CASSQTQPGGEGTEAFF
NA	NA	TRBV7-9	16	TRBJ1-6	TGTGCCAGCAGCTTAGTGGGGGATAGCTATAATTCACCCCTCCACTTT	CASSLVGDSYNSPLHF
NA	NA	TRBV27	13	TRBJ1-5	TGTGCCAGCAGTTTAAAGGGGAATCAGCCCCAGCATTTT	CASSLKGNQPQHF
TRBD1	NA	TRBV13	17	TRBJ2-7	TGTGCCAGCAGCCCCGGGTCCGGGACAGGGGGCGGTTACGAGCAGTACTTC	CASSPGSGTGGGYEQYF
TRBD1	NA	TRBV12-3/TRBV12-4	13	TRBJ1-1	TGTGCCAGCAGTTCCACAGGGGACACTGAAGCTTTCTTT	CASSSTGDTEAFF
NA	NA	TRBV14	15	TRBJ1-1	TGTGCCAGCAGCCAAGATCGGCGGGAGAACACTGAAGCTTTCTTT	CASSQDRRENTEAFF
NA	NA	TRBV5-4	18	TRBJ1-1	TGTGCCAGCAGCTTGGGGGGCTTAGGAGGGGCCCCGAACACTGAAGCTTTCTTT	CASSLGGLGGAPNTEAFF
TRBD1	NA	TRBV6-6	15	TRBJ1-2	TGTGCCAGCAGTCTCGGACAGGACGTCCACTATGGCTACACCTTC	CASSLGQDVHYGYTF
NA	NA	TRBV7-9	14	TRBJ2-7	TGTGCCAGCAGGCTTAGCGAGAGCTCCTACGAGCAGTACTTC	CASRLSESSYEQYF
TRBD1	NA	TRBV5-1	16	TRBJ1-2	TGCGCCAGCAGCTTGCCGAAGGGACAGGGAGACTATGGCTACACCTTC	CASSLPKGQGDYGYTF
NA	NA	TRBV5-1	16	TRBJ2-7	TGCGCCAGCAGCCACCTTAAGGCCCTGGAATTCTACGAGCAGTACTTC	CASSHLKALEFYEQYF
NA	NA	TRBV19	14	TRBJ2-7	TGTGCCAGTAGTAGGGGAGGGGGCATCAACGAGCAGTACTTC	CASSRGGGINEQYF
NA	NA	TRBV19	12	TRBJ2-7	TGTGCCAGTAAAGGGGAGGAGGACGAGCAGTACTTC	CASKGEEDEQYF
NA	NA	TRBV4-2	17	TRBJ2-1	TGTGCCAGCAGCCAAGTTTTTTTCGGGGACTCTTTTAATGAGCAGTTCTTC	CASSQVFFGDSFNEQFF
NA	NA	TRBV6-1	15	TRBJ2-7	TGTGCCAGCAGTGAAAGGGGCAAACCCTCCTACGAGCAGTACTTC	CASSERGKPSYEQYF
NA	NA	TRBV27	14	TRBJ2-5	TGTGCCAGCACGCGATCCGGGCCCCAAGAGACCCAGTACTTC	CASTRSGPQETQYF
NA	NA	TRBV7-2	16	TRBJ1-5	TGTGCCAGCAGCTTAGGGACTGACCTAGCCTATCAGCCCCAGCATTTT	CASSLGTDLAYQPQHF
NA	NA	TRBV24-1	16	TRBJ2-1	TGTGCCACCAGTGATTCCGGGCAGGGGACACACAATGAGCAGTTCTTC	CATSDSGQGTHNEQFF
TRBD2	NA	TRBV7-9	13	TRBJ2-1	TGTGCCAGCAGCTTAGCTAGCGGGCATGAGCAGTTCTTC	CASSLASGHEQFF
NA	NA	TRBV20-1	11	TRBJ2-7	TGCAGTGCTAGGGATGACTACGAGCAGTACTTC	CSARDDYEQYF
NA	NA	TRBV7-9	16	TRBJ1-2	TGTGCCAGCAGCCTCCAAGAGACAGTGCAAGTCTATGGCTACACCTTC	CASSLQETVQVYGYTF
TRBD2	NA	TRBV6-5	15	TRBJ2-1	TGTGCCAGCAGTCTAGCGGGAGCGAGGTACAATGAGCAGTTCTTC	CASSLAGARYNEQFF
TRBD1	once	TRBV5-1	15	TRBJ1-2	TGCGCCAGCACCCAGGGGGACAGCCTTTTCTATGGCTACACCTTC	CASTQGDSLFYGYTF
NA	NA	TRBV30	12	TRBJ2-7	TGTGCCTATAGCGGACTCTCCTACGAGCAGTACTTC	CAYSGLSYEQYF
TRBD2	once	TRBV3-1/TRBV3-2	17	TRBJ2-7	TGTGCCAGCAGCCCGAAGATCGGGCCCGGCGGGAGGGACGAGCAGTACTTC	CASSPKIGPGGRDEQYF
TRBD1	NA	TRBV29-1	13	TRBJ1-2	TGCAGCGTTGGGGACAGAACTAACTATGGCTACACCTTC	CSVGDRTNYGYTF
NA	NA	TRBV11-2	16	TRBJ1-4	TGTGCCAGCAGCTTACCGCCCCCGGGGGCTAATGAAAAACTGTTTTTT	CASSLPPPGANEKLFF
NA	NA	TRBV24-1	13	TRBJ2-1	TGTGCCACCAGTGATTTAGGGCCCAATGAGCAGTTCTTC	CATSDLGPNEQFF
NA	NA	TRBV27	12	TRBJ2-7	TGTGCCAGCAGTTTGGGGGGGCCAAATTGGTACTTC	CASSLGGPNWYF
NA	NA	TRBV5-1	13	TRBJ2-7	TGCGCCAGCAGCCCCACAGAATCCTACGAGCAGTACTTC	CASSPTESYEQYF
TRBD2	NA	TRBV2	15	TRBJ2-2	TGTGCCAGCGGGGTCGGGAGGGTGAACACCGGGGAGCTGTTTTTT	CASGVGRVNTGELFF
TRBD2	few	TRBV28	16	TRBJ2-7	TGTGCCAGCAGGCCTATAGCGGGAGGGGGGGCAGGCGAGCAGTACTTC	CASRPIAGGGAGEQYF
NA	NA	TRBV3-1/TRBV3-2	17	TRBJ2-4	TGTGCCAGCAGCCGTACGAATCCCATTTGCAAAGAAAACATTCAGTACTTC	CASSRTNPICKENIQYF
NA	NA	TRBV18	16	TRBJ1-6	TGTGCCAGCTCACACGAGGACAGTGGTTATAATTCACCCCTCCACTTT	CASSHEDSGYNSPLHF
NA	NA	TRBV4-2	13	TRBJ2-1	TGTGCCAGCGAGGATCGGAGGGGCAATGAGCAGTTCTTC	CASEDRRGNEQFF
NA	NA	TRBV30	14	TRBJ1-6	TGTGCCTGGACGCGAGAATCCTATAATTCACCCCTCCACTTT	CAWTRESYNSPLHF
NA	few	TRBV7-9	14	TRBJ1-6	TGTGCCAGCAGCCCCCTCCGGGACCCTTCACCCCTCCACTTT	CASSPLRDPSPLHF
TRBD1	NA	TRBV19	16	TRBJ1-2	TGTGCCAGTAGTGGAGCCTTACAGGGGGCCAACTATGGCTACACCTTC	CASSGALQGANYGYTF
TRBD1	NA	TRBV27	17	TRBJ2-3	TGTGCCAGCAGTTTATCGAGGGACAGGGCTCGCGCAGATACGCAGTATTTT	CASSLSRDRARADTQYF